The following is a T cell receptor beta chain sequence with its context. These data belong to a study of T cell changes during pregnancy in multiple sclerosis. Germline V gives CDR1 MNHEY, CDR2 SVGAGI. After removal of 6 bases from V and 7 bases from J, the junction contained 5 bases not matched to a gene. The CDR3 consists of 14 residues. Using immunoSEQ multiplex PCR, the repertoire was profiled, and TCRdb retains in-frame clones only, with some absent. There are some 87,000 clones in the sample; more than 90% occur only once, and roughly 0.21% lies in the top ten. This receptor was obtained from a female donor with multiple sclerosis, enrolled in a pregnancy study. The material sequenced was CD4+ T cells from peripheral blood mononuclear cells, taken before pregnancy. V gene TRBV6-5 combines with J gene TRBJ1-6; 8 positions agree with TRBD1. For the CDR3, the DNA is TGTGCCAGCAGCTTAAGACAGGGGAATTCACCCCTCCACTTT. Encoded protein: CASSLRQGNSPLHF.